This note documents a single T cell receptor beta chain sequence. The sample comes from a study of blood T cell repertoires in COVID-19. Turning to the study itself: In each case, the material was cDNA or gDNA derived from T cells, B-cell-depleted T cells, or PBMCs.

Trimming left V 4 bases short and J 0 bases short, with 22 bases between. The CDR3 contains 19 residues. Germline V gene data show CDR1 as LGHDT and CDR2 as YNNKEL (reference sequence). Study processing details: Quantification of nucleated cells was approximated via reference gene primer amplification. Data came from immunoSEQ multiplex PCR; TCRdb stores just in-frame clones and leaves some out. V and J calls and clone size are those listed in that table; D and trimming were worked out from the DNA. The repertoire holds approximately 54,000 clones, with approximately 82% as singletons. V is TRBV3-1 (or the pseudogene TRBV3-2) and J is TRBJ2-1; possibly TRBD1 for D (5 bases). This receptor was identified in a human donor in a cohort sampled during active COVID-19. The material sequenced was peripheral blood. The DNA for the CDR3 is TGTGCCAGCAGCCCAAGGGGCAGATTTAGTTCAGGCTCCTACAATGAGCAGTTCTTC. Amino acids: CASSPRGRFSSGSYNEQFF.